The source of this TCR beta chain is a study of T cell responses to AZD1222 COVID-19 vaccine. The overall study: Second-dose intervals of approximately 4 or approximately 12 weeks were pooled.

Germline V gives CDR1 SEHNR, CDR2 FQNEAQ (reference sequence). V shed 5 bases, J shed 8 bases, and the junction held 14 bases outside the gene matches. This CDR3 has 15 residues. Assay: immunoSEQ multiplex PCR; the TCRdb copy retains only in-frame clones and omits some. Of 120,000 or so clones in the sample, around nine tenths were seen once. About this clone: The target antigen is unknown.

The study's findings and limits: Sampling captured repertoires only after the peak T cell response. Spike was spanned by vaccine-associated CD4 TCRs, with dominance at 160-218 and 743-854. The donor group comprised mostly white British people and more females; the analysis possibly underestimated clonal diversity.

The chain is built from TRBV7-9 and TRBJ1-2; 7 bases match TRBD1. The receptor comes from an adult in good health. This specimen consisted of peripheral blood, obtained on day 0 of AZD1222 vaccination. CDR3 coding DNA: TGTGCCAGCAGCCCAAACGGGGGACAGCTTGAAGGCTACACCTTC. Encoded protein: CASSPNGGQLEGYTF. The whole variable domain, filled in from reference TRBV7-9 and TRBJ1-2, reads DTGVSQNPRHKITKRGQNVTFRCDPISEHNRLYWYRQTLGQGPEFLTYFQNEAQLEKSRLLSDRFSAERPKGSFSTLEIQRTEQGDSAMYLCASSPNGGQLEGYTFGSGTRLTVV.